This passage covers 14 T cell receptor beta chains from one sample sequenced in a study of early T cells in non-severe SARS-CoV-2 infection. TCRdb recomputed calls from the 5' RACE reads with MiXCR, one row per CDR3 protein. This table has some 49,000 distinct CDR3 sequences, approximately 12% appearing once. What was sequenced was whole blood. These receptors originate from an adult who was a healthcare worker with PCR-confirmed SARS-CoV-2 infection or an uninfected control (not recorded which).

This clonotype has a count of ten or more. V is TRBV7-2 and J is TRBJ2-1; 8 nucleotides align to TRBD1. Per germline, CDR1 SGHTA and CDR2 FQGNSA. With V trimmed by 5 bases and J by 7 bases, 7 bases remained unmatched. The CDR3 covers 14 residues. Here the CDR3 reads CASSPDRERNEQFF. CDR3 in DNA: TGTGCCAGCAGCCCGGACAGGGAGAGGAATGAGCAGTTCTTC.

This clonotype was seen many times. The CDR3 sequence: CASSVAGALYNEQFF. The CDR3 nucleotides are TGTGCCAGCAGCGTAGCAGGGGCGCTTTACAATGAGCAGTTCTTC. The chain joins TRBV9 to TRBJ2-1; D may be TRBD1 (6 bases). Trimming took off 0 bases at V and 4 bases at J, with 11 bases between the two ends. CDR1 SGDLS and CDR2 YYNGEE come from the germline V gene. The CDR3 is 15 residues long.

There are a few counts of this clonotype. This chain connects TRBV7-6 to TRBJ2-7, with a tentative D call TRBD2 (6 bases). The CDR3 has 13 amino acids. Germline CDR1 and CDR2: SGHVS and FNYEAQ. V was pared by 3 bases and J by 7 bases, with 13 bases between. CDR3 sequence: CASSLEGTGEQYF. CDR3 DNA: TGTGCCAGCAGCTTGGAGGGGACGGGGGAGCAGTACTTC.

The chain employs TRBV3-1 and TRBJ2-1; 12 bases are a match to TRBD2. CDR3 length: 16 amino acids. J gave up 2 bases and V 4 bases, and 3 bases lay outside the gene matches. The germline CDR1 and CDR2 sequences are LGHDT and YNNKEL (reference sequence). CDR3 nucleotide sequence: TGTGCCAGCAGCCCAAGACTAGCGGGGGCCTACAATGAGCAGTTCTTC. Translated: CASSPRLAGAYNEQFF.

This clonotype was recorded at least ten times. The chain carries TRBV3-1 and TRBJ2-4; 8 bases match TRBD2. Looked up from germline, CDR1 is LGHDT and CDR2 is YNNKEL (reference sequence). V was pared by 7 bases and J by 0 bases, with 8 bases of the junction left unmatched. CDR3 size: 16 residues. The CDR3 bases are TGTGCCAGCAAGGGCGGGGGGCCCCTAGCCAAAAACATTCAGTACTTC. Protein: CASKGGGPLAKNIQYF.

This clonotype turned up a few times. The V gene is TRBV5-4, the J gene TRBJ2-5, with 8 bases lining up with TRBD2. J gave up 0 bases and V 1 base, and 8 bases lay outside the gene matches. CDR1 and CDR2 from the germline V gene are SGHNT and YYREEE (reference sequence). The CDR3 consists of 17 residues. The CDR3 coding sequence is TGTGCCAGCAGCTTGCAGTGGGGTAGCGGGGACCAAGAGACCCAGTACTTC. Translated: CASSLQWGSGDQETQYF. Variable domain in full (rest from reference TRBV5-4 and TRBJ2-5): ETGVTQSPTHLIKTRGQQVTLRCSSQSGHNTVSWYQQALGQGPQFIFQYYREEENGRGNFPPRFSGLQFPNYSSELNVNALELDDSALYLCASSLQWGSGDQETQYFGPGTRLLVL.

V usage is TRBV29-1 and J usage is TRBJ1-1, with no clear D. V was cut by 6 bases and J by 1 base, with 6 bases left in between. Per the germline V gene, CDR1 is SQVTM and CDR2 is ANQGSEA. This CDR3 spans 11 amino acids. CDR3 residues: CSVMGNTEAFF. CDR3 nucleotides: TGCAGCGTGATGGGGAACACTGAAGCTTTCTTT.

J is TRBJ2-7 and V is TRBV7-8, with 16 bases matching TRBD2. The CDR3 covers 16 residues. Germline-derived CDR1 and CDR2 are SGHVS and FQNEAQ. J was trimmed by 7 bases and V by 3 bases; bases with no gene match: 6. The CDR3 sequence: CASSLGLAGGPWEQYF. Here the CDR3 DNA reads TGTGCCAGCAGCTTGGGACTAGCGGGAGGGCCGTGGGAGCAGTACTTC.

This clonotype occurred many times. This chain connects TRBV14 to TRBJ2-2, with D uncertain. This CDR3 has 13 amino acids. Germline values: CDR1 SGHDN, CDR2 FVKESK. V was trimmed by 4 bases and J by 6 bases, leaving 9 bases between them. The CDR3 bases are TGTGCCAGCAGCCCGACATTCTCCGGGGAGCTGTTTTTT. Amino acid sequence: CASSPTFSGELFF.

This clonotype was seen a handful of times. The chain uses TRBV7-8 and TRBJ2-7; TRBD2 aligns across 9 bases. This CDR3 comprises 15 residues. Trimming cost V 5 bases and J 5 bases; bases outside gene matches: 10. CDR1 and CDR2 (germline): SGHVS, FQNEAQ. The chain's CDR3 is CASSTGSAGGHEQYF. In DNA, the CDR3 is TGTGCCAGCAGCACAGGCTCAGCGGGAGGACACGAGCAGTACTTC.

This clonotype has at least ten counts. V gene TRBV28 combines with J gene TRBJ1-3; D is possibly TRBD1 (6 bases). Germline V gene sequence: CDR1 MDHEN, CDR2 SYDVKM. The CDR3 length is 14 residues. V lost 8 bases to trimming and J lost 0 bases, with 11 bases between them. Here the CDR3 reads CASDTGSSGNTIYF. CDR3 DNA: TGTGCCAGCGACACAGGGAGCTCTGGAAACACCATATATTTT.

This clonotype was seen at least ten times. The gene calls are TRBV19 and TRBJ2-1, with 7 bases that match TRBD2. V lost 5 bases to trimming and J lost 4 bases; unmatched junction nucleotides: 5. Germline V gene sequence: CDR1 LNHDA, CDR2 SQIVND (reference sequence). There are 14 residues in the CDR3. DNA for the CDR3: TGTGCCAGTAGTCGGGGGGACGGGTACAATGAGCAGTTCTTC. This translates into CASSRGDGYNEQFF.

This clonotype came up a few times. The CDR3 here is CSVDTTDTQYF. The CDR3 DNA reads TGCAGCGTGGACACCACAGATACGCAGTATTTT. V usage is TRBV29-1 and J usage is TRBJ2-3; weak D call: TRBD1 (5 bases). CDR3 size: 11 residues. The germline V gene has CDR1 SQVTM and CDR2 ANQGSEA. Trimming removed 6 bases from V and 2 bases from J, with 6 bases in between.

This clonotype has more than one count but fewer than ten. This chain connects TRBV29-1 to TRBJ2-1; 15 bases are a match to TRBD2. CDR3 length equals 17 residues. Germline CDR1 SQVTM, CDR2 ANQGSEA. The ends lost 7 bases at V and 2 bases at J; junction bases unmatched: 9. The CDR3 coding sequence is TGCAGCGCACCGGGACTAGCGGGAGGCACGCCCTACAATGAGCAGTTCTTC. This translates into CSAPGLAGGTPYNEQFF.